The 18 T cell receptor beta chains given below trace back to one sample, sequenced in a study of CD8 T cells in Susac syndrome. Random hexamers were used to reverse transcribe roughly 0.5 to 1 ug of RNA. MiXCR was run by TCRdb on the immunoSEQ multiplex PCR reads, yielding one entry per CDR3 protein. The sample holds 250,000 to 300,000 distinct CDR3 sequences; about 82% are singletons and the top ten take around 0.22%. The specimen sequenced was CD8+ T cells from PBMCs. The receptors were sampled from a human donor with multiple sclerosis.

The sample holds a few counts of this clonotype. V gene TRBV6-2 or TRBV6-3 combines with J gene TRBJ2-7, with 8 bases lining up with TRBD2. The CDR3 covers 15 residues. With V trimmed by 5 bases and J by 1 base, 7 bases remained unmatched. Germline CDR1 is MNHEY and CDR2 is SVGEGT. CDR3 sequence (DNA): TGTGCCAGCAGTCTCTTTAGCGGGATGTCCTACGAGCAGTACTTC. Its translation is CASSLFSGMSYEQYF.

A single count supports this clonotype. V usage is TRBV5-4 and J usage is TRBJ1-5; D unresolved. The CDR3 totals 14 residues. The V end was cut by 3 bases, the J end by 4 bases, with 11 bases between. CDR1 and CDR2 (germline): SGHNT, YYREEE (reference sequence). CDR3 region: CASSYEGRNQPQHF. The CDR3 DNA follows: TGTGCCAGCAGCTATGAAGGAAGGAATCAGCCCCAGCATTTT. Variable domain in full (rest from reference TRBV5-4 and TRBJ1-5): ETGVTQSPTHLIKTRGQQVTLRCSSQSGHNTVSWYQQALGQGPQFIFQYYREEENGRGNFPPRFSGLQFPNYSSELNVNALELDDSALYLCASSYEGRNQPQHFGDGTRLSIL.

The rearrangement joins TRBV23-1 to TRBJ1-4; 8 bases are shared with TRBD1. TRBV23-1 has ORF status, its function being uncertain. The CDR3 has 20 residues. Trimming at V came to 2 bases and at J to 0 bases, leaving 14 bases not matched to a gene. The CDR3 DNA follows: TGCGCCAGCAGTCAAACCGACCGGGACAGGAAATTATCAACTAATGAAAAACTGTTTTTT. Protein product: CASSQTDRDRKLSTNEKLFF.

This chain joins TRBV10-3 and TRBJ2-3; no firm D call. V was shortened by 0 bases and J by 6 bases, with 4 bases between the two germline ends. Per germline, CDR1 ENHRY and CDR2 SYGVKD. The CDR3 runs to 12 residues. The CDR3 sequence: CAISESSDTQYF. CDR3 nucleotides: TGTGCCATCAGTGAGTCGAGTGATACGCAGTATTTT.

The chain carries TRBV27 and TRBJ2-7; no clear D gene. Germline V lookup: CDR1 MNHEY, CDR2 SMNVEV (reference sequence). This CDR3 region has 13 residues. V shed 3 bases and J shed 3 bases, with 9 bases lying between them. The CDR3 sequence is CASSFGRHYEQYF. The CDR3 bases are TGTGCCAGCAGTTTCGGCAGGCACTACGAGCAGTACTTC.

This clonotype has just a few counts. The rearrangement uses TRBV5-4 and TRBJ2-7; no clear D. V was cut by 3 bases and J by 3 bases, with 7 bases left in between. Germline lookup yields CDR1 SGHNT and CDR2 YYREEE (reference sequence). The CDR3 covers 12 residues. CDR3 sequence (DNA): TGTGCCAGCAGCTACGGCGGCTACGAGCAGTACTTC. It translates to CASSYGGYEQYF.

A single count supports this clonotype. For the CDR3, the DNA is TGTGCCAGCAGTTGGACAGTTCTGAGCGGGGAGCTGTTTTTT. Translation gives CASSWTVLSGELFF. The chain employs TRBV6-1 and TRBJ2-2; D perhaps matches TRBD1 (6 bases). CDR1 and CDR2 (germline): MNHNS, SASEGT. The CDR3 contains 14 residues. V shed 5 bases and J shed 7 bases, with 14 bases lying between them.

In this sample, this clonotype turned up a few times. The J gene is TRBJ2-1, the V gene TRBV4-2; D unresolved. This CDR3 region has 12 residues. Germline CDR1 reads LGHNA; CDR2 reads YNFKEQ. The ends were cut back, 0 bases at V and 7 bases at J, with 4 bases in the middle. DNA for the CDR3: TGTGCCAGCAGCCAAGATCGGAATGAGCAGTTCTTC. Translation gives CASSQDRNEQFF.

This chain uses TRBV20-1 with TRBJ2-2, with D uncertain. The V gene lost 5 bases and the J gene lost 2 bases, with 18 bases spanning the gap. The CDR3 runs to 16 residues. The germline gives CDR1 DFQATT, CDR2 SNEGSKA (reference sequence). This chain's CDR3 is CSALLVGGENTGELFF. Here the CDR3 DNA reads TGCAGTGCTCTCCTTGTGGGCGGAGAAAACACCGGGGAGCTGTTTTTT.

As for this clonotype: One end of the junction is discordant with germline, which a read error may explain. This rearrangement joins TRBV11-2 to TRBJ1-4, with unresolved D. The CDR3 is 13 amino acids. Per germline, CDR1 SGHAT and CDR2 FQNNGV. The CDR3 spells CACRSPGGEKLFF. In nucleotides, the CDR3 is TGTGCCTGCAGATCACCTGGAGGTGAAAAACTGTTTTTT. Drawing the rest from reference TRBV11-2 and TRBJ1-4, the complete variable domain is EAGVAQSPRYKIIEKRQSVAFWCNPISGHATLYWYQQILGQGPKLLIQFQNNGVVDDSQLPKDRFSAERLKGVDSTLKIQPAKLEDSAVYLCACRSPGGEKLFFGSGTQLSVL.

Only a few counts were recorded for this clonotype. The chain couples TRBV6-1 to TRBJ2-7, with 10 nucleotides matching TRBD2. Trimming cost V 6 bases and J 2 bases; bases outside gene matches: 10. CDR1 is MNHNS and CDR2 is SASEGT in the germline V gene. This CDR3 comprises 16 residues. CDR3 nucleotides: TGTGCCAGCAGGGCCCAAGGGACTAGCGATCCCTACGAGCAGTACTTC. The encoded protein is CASRAQGTSDPYEQYF.

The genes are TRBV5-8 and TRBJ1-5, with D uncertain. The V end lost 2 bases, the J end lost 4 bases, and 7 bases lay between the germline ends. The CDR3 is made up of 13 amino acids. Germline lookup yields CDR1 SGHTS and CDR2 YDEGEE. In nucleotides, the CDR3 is TGTGCCAGCAGCTTCACGGAAAATCAGCCCCAGCATTTT. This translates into CASSFTENQPQHF. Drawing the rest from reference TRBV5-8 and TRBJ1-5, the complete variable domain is EAGVTQSPTHLIKTRGQQATLRCSPISGHTSVYWYQQALGLGLQFLLWYDEGEERNRGNFPPRFSGRQFPNYSSELNVNALELEDSALYLCASSFTENQPQHFGDGTRLSIL.

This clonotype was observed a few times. The CDR3 DNA sequence: TGTGCCACCAGTGATTGGGATTCCTACGAGCAGTACTTC. Translating gives CATSDWDSYEQYF. V and J are TRBV24-1 and TRBJ2-7; D ambiguous. CDR1 is KGHDR and CDR2 is SFDVKD in the germline V gene. The CDR3 loop spans 13 amino acids. Trimming cost V 2 bases and J 1 base, with 5 bases left between them.

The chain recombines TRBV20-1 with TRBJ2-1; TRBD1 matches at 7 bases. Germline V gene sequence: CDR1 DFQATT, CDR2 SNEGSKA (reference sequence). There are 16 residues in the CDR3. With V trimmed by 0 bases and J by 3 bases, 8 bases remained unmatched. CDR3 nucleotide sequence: TGCAGTGCTAGAGATAAGGGGGCTGCCGTCTACAATGAGCAGTTCTTC. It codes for CSARDKGAAVYNEQFF.

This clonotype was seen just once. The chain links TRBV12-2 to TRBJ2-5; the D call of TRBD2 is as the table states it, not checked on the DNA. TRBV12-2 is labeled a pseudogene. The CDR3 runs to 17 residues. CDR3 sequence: CASRLGRWGGRGETQYF. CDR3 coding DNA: TGTGCAAGTCGCTTAGGACGTTGGGGCGGGAGAGGAGAGACCCAGTACTTC.

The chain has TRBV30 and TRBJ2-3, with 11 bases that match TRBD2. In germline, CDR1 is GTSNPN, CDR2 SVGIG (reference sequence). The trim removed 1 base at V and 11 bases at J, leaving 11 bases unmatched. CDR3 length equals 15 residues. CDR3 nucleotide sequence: TGTGCCTGGAGTGGAATAGCGGGAGGGAAGAATGGGCAGTATTTT. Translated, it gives CAWSGIAGGKNGQYF.

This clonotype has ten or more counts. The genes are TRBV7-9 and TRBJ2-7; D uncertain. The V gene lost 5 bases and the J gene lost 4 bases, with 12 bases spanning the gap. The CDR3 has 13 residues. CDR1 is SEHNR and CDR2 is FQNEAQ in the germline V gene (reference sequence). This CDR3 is CASSRPAVYEQYF. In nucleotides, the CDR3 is TGTGCCAGCAGCCGGCCGGCGGTATACGAGCAGTACTTC. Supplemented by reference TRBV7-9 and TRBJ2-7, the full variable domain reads DTGVSQNPRHKITKRGQNVTFRCDPISEHNRLYWYRQTLGQGPEFLTYFQNEAQLEKSRLLSDRFSAERPKGSFSTLEIQRTEQGDSAMYLCASSRPAVYEQYFGPGTRLTVT.

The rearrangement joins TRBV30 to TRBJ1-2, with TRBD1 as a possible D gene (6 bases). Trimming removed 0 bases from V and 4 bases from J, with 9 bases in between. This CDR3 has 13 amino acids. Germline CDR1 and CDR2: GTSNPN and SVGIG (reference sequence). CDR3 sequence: CAWSVGTTYGYTF. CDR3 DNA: TGTGCCTGGAGTGTAGGGACAACCTATGGCTACACCTTC.